The source of this T cell receptor beta chain is a study of T cells in Graves' hyperthyroidism and ophthalmopathy. The CDR3 has 13 residues. CDR1 and CDR2 (germline): SGHNT, YENEEA. Trimming shortened V by 9 bases and J by 4 bases, and 13 bases separated the two germline ends. The source material, RNA transcripts, was used to amplify TCR beta CDR3 regions. TCR CDR3 regions were first amplified by RT-PCR with HTBI primers. From the multiplex PCR reads, TCRdb called clonotypes with MiXCR, one entry per CDR3 protein. The table shows about 210,000 distinct CDR3 sequences, with 17% occurring only once. This clonotype was picked up many times.

The receptor was derived from a man aged 45-60 years with Graves' hyperthyroidism. The J gene is TRBJ2-1, the V gene TRBV11-3; D tentatively fits TRBD1 or TRBD2 (5 bases each). Input material: blood. CDR3 loop: CASTGEGYNEQFF. The CDR3, as DNA: TGTGCCAGTACCGGAGAGGGGTACAATGAGCAGTTCTTC.